This T cell receptor beta chain was sequenced during a study of blood T cell repertoires in COVID-19 (dated by TCRdb to 2020 to 2022). Background for the entire study: Collaborator samples came from the United States, Italy and Spain and covered acute and convalescent phases of COVID-19. The material from the prospective study consisted of cDNA or gDNA derived from T cells, B-cell-depleted T cells, or PBMCs. Deeply sampled blood TCRbeta repertoires from subjects exposed to, actively infected with, or recovered from COVID-19 were included in the dataset. The repertoires were released in a freely available public database intended as a resource for research on the immune response to SARS-CoV-2. Samples were obtained from the ongoing ImmuneRACE study (first 160 participants) and from 1,254 subjects provided by 6 global collaborators. A de-identified subject ID, COVID-19 status, age in years and sex were almost always included in the sample metadata. Where available, HLA class I and class II types were obtained from metadata supplied by the sample provider rather than from assay-based typing.

The immunoSEQ Assay, a bias-controlled multiplex PCR, was used to amplify TCRbeta CDR3 regions from genomic DNA. From the authors' description of their analysis: The number of nucleated cells in each sample was estimated from the amplification of reference gene primers within the assay. Sequence reads were collapsed and filtered to measure the absolute abundance of every unique TCRbeta CDR3 rearrangement. Productive Simpson clonality was computed per sample as the square root of Simpson's diversity index over productive rearrangements. As stored in TCRdb, this immuneACCESS dataset retains in-frame rearrangements with V and J assigned. A fraction of the clones does not appear; measured against another copy, unresolved V genes explain less than half of the discrepancy, and the remainder lacks a known reason. Clone size and V and J calls were adopted from that table, with D and trimming inferred from the DNA. Across this sample there are roughly 120,000 clones, with 60% to 85% seen only once. The ten largest clones capture more than 0.8% of the sample.

This clone was seen a handful of times. The antigen it binds to is not known. No per-base quality is available; no much larger clone lies one base away. Overall study outcomes, separate from this receptor: How much clinical and demographic metadata was included differed by source and by participant, and the metadata was provided uncurated.

Here V drops 6 bases and J drops 7 bases, and the junction holds 18 bases not matched to any gene. The CDR3 spans 16 residues, from the cysteine through the valine. Left in the record is the CDR3 DNA by itself, 48 bases read in frame from the first base. The germline V gene encodes CDR1 MNHEY and CDR2 SMNVEV (reference sequence). Collaborating institutions collected whole blood in K2EDTA tubes following their own protocols. Collaborator samples were shipped for TCRbeta analysis as frozen whole blood, isolated PBMCs, or DNA extracted from either sample type. This receptor was identified in a human donor with acute or convalescent COVID-19. The donor label of this sample is uncertain. The rearrangement combines TRBV27 with TRBJ2-7; 7 junctional bases match TRBD1. The source material was peripheral blood. The CDR3 loop reads CASSPATGTASLEQYV. The DNA reads TGTGCCAGCAGCCCTGCTACCGGGACAGCGAGTTTGGAGCAGTACGTC.